What follows is one TCR beta chain and its context. Its specificity is unknown. The source of the sample is a study of siplizumab effects on memory and regulatory T cells. Study results and caveats: Reactions containing siplizumab showed mappable alloreactive CD4+ clones averaging around 70% Treg-derived, versus under 30% in controls. The diversity of naive T cells seemed greater than that of memory cells, and their alloresponse contribution seemed major.

Assays captured 75,000 to 100,000 TCR templates per sample. Profiled with immunoSEQ multiplex PCR; TCRdb holds only in-frame clones, not every one. The sample contains 100,000 to 110,000 clones, about nine tenths of which appear only once. The sequenced material came from CD4+ T cells sorted from blood. The receptor comes from a human donor in good health.

The CDR3 nucleotides read TGCGCCAGCAGCCCCGATCGGAGGGGTGGGAACACTGAAGCTTTCTTT. Amino acid sequence: CASSPDRRGGNTEAFF. This chain connects TRBV4-1 to TRBJ1-1; perhaps TRBD1 as D (5 bases). Germline V gene lookup returns CDR1 MGHRA and CDR2 YSYEKL. The CDR3 spans 16 residues. V gave up 4 bases and J gave up 1 base, with 16 bases separating them.